These 18 T cell receptor beta chains were sequenced from one sample in a study of naive CD8 T cells in extremely preterm neonates (dated by TCRdb to the late 2010s). Library preparation was by the immunoSEQ multiplex PCR assay. Entries here come from immuneACCESS through TCRdb and include only in-frame sequences with V and J called. Some clones fail to appear in such tables; in the studies checked, an unresolved V gene covers under half of the shortfall, and the cause of the remainder is unknown. The sample records 5,000 to 6,500 clones, roughly 98% of which are singletons. Clones ranked in the top ten supply 0.56% of the sample. Specimen: naive CD8+ T cells from blood. Every receptor here comes from a human donor in good health.

The chain recombines TRBV5-6 with TRBJ1-5, with a possible D match to TRBD1 (6 bases). V lost 0 bases and J 7 bases, leaving 14 bases between the germline ends. From germline, CDR1 is SGHDT and CDR2 YYEEEE. The CDR3 length is 15 residues. The CDR3 loop is CASSLGGGAGQPQHF. In nucleotides, the CDR3 is TGTGCCAGCAGCTTGGGGGGGGGCGCTGGGCAGCCCCAGCATTTT.

This chain connects TRBV29-1 to TRBJ2-5; 8 positions agree with TRBD1. Near its end, the DNA agrees better with TRBJ2-7, so the J call may be wrong. This CDR3 region has 13 residues. Germline V lookup: CDR1 SQVTM, CDR2 ANQGSEA. The CDR3 spells CSVSPGTGYEQYF. The CDR3, as DNA: TGCAGCGTTTCCCCCGGGACAGGCTACGAGCAGTACTTC.

The chain employs TRBV27 and TRBJ2-1; 13 bases are shared with TRBD2. The V segment lost 5 bases and the J segment 6 bases; nucleotides outside the gene matches: 4. This CDR3 is 15 amino acids long. Per the germline V gene, CDR1 is MNHEY and CDR2 is SMNVEV (reference sequence). CDR3 in amino acids: CASSLGTSGTNEQFF. CDR3 DNA: TGTGCCAGCAGTCTCGGGACTAGCGGGACCAATGAGCAGTTCTTC.

Worth noting for this clone: Distinct nucleotide sequences in the sample also encode this CDR3. The rearrangement links TRBV13 to TRBJ2-1, with D possibly TRBD2 on 6 matching bases. The CDR3 is 15 residues long. The germline V and J ends were trimmed by 4 bases and 4 bases, with 14 bases remaining between them. Germline-derived CDR1 and CDR2 are PRHDT and FYEKMQ (reference sequence). CDR3: CASSSGLAAYNEQFF. The CDR3 DNA is TGTGCCAGCAGCTCGGGACTGGCGGCGTACAATGAGCAGTTCTTC.

The CDR3 DNA sequence: TGTGCCAGCTCACCCCCAACAGGGCCTAGCACAGATACGCAGTATTTT. Translation gives CASSPPTGPSTDTQYF. The chain recombines TRBV18 with TRBJ2-3; D may be TRBD1 (6 bases). Trimming cost V 3 bases and J 0 bases, with 13 bases left between them. The CDR3 has 16 residues. Germline-derived CDR1 and CDR2 are KGHSH and LQKENI.

V and J are TRBV28 and TRBJ2-3; TRBD1 matches 11 bases. V trimming: 6 bases; J trimming: 3 bases; junction bases outside the gene matches: 5. This CDR3 region has 15 residues. In germline, CDR1 is MDHEN, CDR2 SYDVKM. For the CDR3, the DNA is TGTGCCAGCAGCGCCGGACAGGGGGCGACAGATACGCAGTATTTT. Residues: CASSAGQGATDTQYF.

The rearrangement uses TRBV29-1 and TRBJ1-5, with 9 bases aligning to TRBD1. Per the germline V gene, CDR1 is SQVTM and CDR2 is ANQGSEA. The ends lost 8 bases at V and 2 bases at J; junction bases unmatched: 4. CDR3 size: 13 residues. The CDR3 DNA is TGCAGCTTTAGGACAGGGGGCAATCAGCCCCAGCATTTT. It codes for CSFRTGGNQPQHF.

The chain is built from TRBV5-8 and TRBJ2-1; TRBD1 matches at 7 bases. The CDR3 sequence is 15 residues long. The V segment lost 7 bases and the J segment 7 bases; nucleotides outside the gene matches: 14. Germline loops: CDR1 SGHTS, CDR2 YDEGEE. The CDR3 loop reads CASRAPTQGWNEQFF. CDR3 nucleotides: TGTGCCAGCCGGGCCCCCACACAGGGGTGGAATGAGCAGTTCTTC.

The rearrangement links TRBV10-3 to TRBJ1-5; D gene uncertain. The CDR3 totals 13 residues. V shed 6 bases and J shed 6 bases, with 12 bases lying between them. The V gene's germline CDR1 is ENHRY and CDR2 SYGVKD. The CDR3 here is CAISGRGGQPQHF. CDR3 bases: TGTGCCATCAGCGGACGGGGAGGTCAGCCCCAGCATTTT.

The chain recombines TRBV6-1 with TRBJ1-3; D is ambiguous. The germline V gene encodes CDR1 MNHNS and CDR2 SASEGT. The V and J ends lost 1 base and 0 bases respectively, with 10 bases between them. The CDR3 length is 16 residues. The DNA of the CDR3 is TGTGCCAGCAGTGAAGTCGGGGATGGCTCTGGAAACACCATATATTTT. Translation: CASSEVGDGSGNTIYF.

The chain employs TRBV7-8 and TRBJ1-1, with TRBD1 matching over 7 bases. Looked up from germline, CDR1 is SGHVS and CDR2 is FQNEAQ. V gave up 2 bases and J gave up 4 bases; unmatched junction bases: 7. This CDR3 contains 15 residues. The CDR3 DNA follows: TGTGCCAGCAGCTTAAGATCACAGGGGACCACTGAAGCTTTCTTT. Its protein product is CASSLRSQGTTEAFF.

J is TRBJ2-1 and V is TRBV5-6; 10 nucleotides align to TRBD2. This CDR3 is built from 15 residues. Germline-derived CDR1 and CDR2 are SGHDT and YYEEEE. Trimming at V came to 4 bases and at J to 8 bases, leaving 9 bases not matched to a gene. Here the CDR3 reads CASSRNLAGAHEQFF. The CDR3 DNA is TGTGCCAGCAGCCGAAATCTAGCGGGAGCCCATGAGCAGTTCTTC.

The V gene is TRBV7-8, the J gene TRBJ2-2; 9 bases are a match to TRBD2. Germline V gene sequence: CDR1 SGHVS, CDR2 FQNEAQ. This CDR3 has 16 residues. Trimming removed 1 base from V and 1 base from J; junction bases left unmatched: 1. CDR3 sequence (DNA): TGTGCCAGCAGCTTAGGACTAGCGGAGAACACCGGGGAGCTGTTTTTT. It is translated as CASSLGLAENTGELFF.

The V call is TRBV5-1, the J call TRBJ2-3; D gene ambiguous. The CDR3 contains 12 residues. The V gene's germline CDR1 is SGHRS and CDR2 YFSETQ. V dropped 5 bases and J dropped 4 bases, with 8 bases sitting between them. CDR3: CASRRGADTQYF. The CDR3, as DNA: TGCGCCAGCAGAAGAGGCGCAGATACGCAGTATTTT.

V is TRBV9 and J is TRBJ2-1; 9 bases map to TRBD1. Germline V gene lookup returns CDR1 SGDLS and CDR2 YYNGEE. The length of the CDR3 is 16 residues. Trimming at V came to 3 bases and at J to 1 base, leaving 5 bases not matched to a gene. The CDR3 sequence is CASSERGQGSYNEQFF. For the CDR3, the DNA is TGTGCCAGCAGCGAGAGGGGACAGGGATCCTACAATGAGCAGTTCTTC.

This clone was recorded only once. The chain is built from TRBV9 and TRBJ2-7; D is possibly TRBD1 (5 bases). This CDR3 contains 15 residues. The germline V gene encodes CDR1 SGDLS and CDR2 YYNGEE. V was pared by 0 bases and J by 7 bases, with 17 bases between. The DNA for the CDR3 is TGTGCCAGCAGCGTAGTAGGGGCCCCATCGGAAGAGCAGTACTTC. This gives the protein CASSVVGAPSEEQYF.

The genes are TRBV27 and TRBJ2-1; no reliable D call. The CDR3 extends over 14 amino acids. Germline V gene data show CDR1 as MNHEY and CDR2 as SMNVEV (reference sequence). V shed 4 bases and J shed 6 bases, with 13 bases lying between them. The CDR3 reads CASSSTRGSNEQFF. DNA of the CDR3: TGTGCCAGCAGTTCCACCCGCGGCTCCAATGAGCAGTTCTTC.

The V and J genes are TRBV7-8 and TRBJ2-5; TRBD2 matches 9 bases. The J call may be in error: the DNA end matches TRBJ2-7 better. The CDR3 runs 15 residues. Germline V gene sequence: CDR1 SGHVS, CDR2 FQNEAQ. For the CDR3, the DNA is TGTGCCAGCAGCTTAGGGGGGACTAGCAGCTACGAGCAGTACTTC. Amino acid sequence: CASSLGGTSSYEQYF.